This TCR beta chain appears in the sequencing data of a study of T cell changes during pregnancy in multiple sclerosis. Profiled with immunoSEQ multiplex PCR; TCRdb holds only in-frame clones, not every one. The sample records some 40,000 clones, 80% to 90% being singletons. Sequenced here: CD4+ T cells from peripheral blood mononuclear cells, sampled in the first trimester of pregnancy. This clonotype was sampled from a female donor with multiple sclerosis, enrolled in a pregnancy study.

The chain's CDR3 is CASSYSKLWNTEAFF. The CDR3 nucleotides read TGTGCCAGCAGTTACTCGAAGCTCTGGAACACTGAAGCTTTCTTT. The chain employs TRBV6-5 and TRBJ1-1; no reliable D call. This CDR3 spans 15 amino acids. From germline, CDR1 is MNHEY and CDR2 SVGAGI. V gave up 0 bases and J gave up 1 base, with 9 bases separating them.